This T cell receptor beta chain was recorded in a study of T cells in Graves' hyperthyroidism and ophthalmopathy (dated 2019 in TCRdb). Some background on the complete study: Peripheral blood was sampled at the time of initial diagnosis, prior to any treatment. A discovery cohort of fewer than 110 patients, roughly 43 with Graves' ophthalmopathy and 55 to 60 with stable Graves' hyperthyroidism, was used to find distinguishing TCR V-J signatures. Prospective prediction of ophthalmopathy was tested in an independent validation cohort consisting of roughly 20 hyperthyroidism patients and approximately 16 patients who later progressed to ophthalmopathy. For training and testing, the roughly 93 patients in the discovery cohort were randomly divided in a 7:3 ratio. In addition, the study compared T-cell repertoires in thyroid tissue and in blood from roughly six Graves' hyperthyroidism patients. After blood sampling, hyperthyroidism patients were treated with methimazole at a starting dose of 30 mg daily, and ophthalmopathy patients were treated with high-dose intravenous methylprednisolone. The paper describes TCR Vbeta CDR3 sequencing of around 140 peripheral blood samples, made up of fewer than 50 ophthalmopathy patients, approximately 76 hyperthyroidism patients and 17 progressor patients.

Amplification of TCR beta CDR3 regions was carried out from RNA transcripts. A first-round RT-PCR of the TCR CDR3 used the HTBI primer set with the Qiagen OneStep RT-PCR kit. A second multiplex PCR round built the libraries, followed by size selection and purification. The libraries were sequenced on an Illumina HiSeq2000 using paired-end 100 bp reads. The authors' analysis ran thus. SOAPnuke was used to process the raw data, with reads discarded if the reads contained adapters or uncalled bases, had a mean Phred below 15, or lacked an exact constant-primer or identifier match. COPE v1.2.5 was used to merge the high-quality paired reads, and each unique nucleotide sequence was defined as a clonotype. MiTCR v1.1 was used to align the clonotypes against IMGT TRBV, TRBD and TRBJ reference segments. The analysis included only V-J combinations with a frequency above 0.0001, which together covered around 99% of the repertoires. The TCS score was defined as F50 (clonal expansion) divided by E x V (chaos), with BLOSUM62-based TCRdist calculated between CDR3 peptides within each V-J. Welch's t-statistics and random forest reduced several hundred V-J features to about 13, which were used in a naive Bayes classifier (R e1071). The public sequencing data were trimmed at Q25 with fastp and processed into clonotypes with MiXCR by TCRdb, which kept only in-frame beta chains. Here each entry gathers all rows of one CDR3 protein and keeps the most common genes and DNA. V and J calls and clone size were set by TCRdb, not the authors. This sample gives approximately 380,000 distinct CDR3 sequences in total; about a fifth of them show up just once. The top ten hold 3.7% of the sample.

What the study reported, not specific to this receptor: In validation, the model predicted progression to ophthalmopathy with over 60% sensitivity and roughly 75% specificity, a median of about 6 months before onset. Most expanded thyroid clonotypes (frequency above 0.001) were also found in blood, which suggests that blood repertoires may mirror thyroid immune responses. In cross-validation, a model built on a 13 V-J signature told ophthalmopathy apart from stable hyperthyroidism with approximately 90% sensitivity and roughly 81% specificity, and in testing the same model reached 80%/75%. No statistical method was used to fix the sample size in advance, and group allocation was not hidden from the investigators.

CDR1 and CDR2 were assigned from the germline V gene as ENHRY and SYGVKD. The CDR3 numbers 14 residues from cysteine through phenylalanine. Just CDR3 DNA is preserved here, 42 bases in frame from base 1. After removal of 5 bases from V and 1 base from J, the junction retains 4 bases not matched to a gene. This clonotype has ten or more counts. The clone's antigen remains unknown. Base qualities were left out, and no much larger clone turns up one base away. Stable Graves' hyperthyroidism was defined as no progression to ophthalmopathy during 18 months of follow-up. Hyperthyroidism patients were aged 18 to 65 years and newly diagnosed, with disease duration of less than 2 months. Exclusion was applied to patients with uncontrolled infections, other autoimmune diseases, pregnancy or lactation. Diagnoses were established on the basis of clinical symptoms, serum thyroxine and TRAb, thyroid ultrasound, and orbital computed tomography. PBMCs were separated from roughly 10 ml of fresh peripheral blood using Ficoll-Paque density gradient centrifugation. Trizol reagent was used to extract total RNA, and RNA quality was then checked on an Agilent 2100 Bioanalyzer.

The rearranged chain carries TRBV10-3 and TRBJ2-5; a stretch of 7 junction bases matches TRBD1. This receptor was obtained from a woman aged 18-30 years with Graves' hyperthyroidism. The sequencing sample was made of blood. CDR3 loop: CAISQGGGQETQYF. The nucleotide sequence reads TGTGCCATCAGTCAAGGGGGCGGCCAAGAGACCCAGTACTTC.